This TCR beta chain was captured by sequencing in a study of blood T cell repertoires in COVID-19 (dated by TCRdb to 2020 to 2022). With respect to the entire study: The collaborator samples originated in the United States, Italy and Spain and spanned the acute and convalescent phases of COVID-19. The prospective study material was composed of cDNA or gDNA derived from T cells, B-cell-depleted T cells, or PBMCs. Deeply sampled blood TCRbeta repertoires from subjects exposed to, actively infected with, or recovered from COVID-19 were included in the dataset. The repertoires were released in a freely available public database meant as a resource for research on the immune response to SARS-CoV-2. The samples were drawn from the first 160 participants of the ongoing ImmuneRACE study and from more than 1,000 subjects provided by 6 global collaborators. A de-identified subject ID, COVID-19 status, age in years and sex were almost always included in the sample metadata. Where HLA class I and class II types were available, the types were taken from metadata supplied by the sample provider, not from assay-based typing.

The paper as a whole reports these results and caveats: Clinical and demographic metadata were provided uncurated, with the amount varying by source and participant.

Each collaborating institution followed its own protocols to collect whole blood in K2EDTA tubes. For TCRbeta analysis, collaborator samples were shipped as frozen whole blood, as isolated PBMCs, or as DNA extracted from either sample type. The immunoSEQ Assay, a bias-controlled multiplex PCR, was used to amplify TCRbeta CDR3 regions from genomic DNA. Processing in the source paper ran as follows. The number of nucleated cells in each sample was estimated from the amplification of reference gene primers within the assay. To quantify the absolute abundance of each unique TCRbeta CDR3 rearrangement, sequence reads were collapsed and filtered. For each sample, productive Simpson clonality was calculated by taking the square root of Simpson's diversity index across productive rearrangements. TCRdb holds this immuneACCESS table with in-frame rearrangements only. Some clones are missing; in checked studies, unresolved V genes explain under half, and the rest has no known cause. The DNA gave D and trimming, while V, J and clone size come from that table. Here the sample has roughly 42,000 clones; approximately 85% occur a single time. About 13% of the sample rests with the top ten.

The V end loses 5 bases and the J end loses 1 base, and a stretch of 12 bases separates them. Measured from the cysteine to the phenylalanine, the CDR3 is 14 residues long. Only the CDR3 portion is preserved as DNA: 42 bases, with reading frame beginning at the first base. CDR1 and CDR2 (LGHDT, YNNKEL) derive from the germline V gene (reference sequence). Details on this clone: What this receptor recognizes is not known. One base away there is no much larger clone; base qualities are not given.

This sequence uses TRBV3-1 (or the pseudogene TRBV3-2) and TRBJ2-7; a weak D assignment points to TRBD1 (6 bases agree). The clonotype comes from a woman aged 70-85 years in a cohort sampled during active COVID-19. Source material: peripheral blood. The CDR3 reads CASSTYGQSYEQYF. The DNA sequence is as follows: TGTGCCAGCAGCACCTATGGACAGTCCTACGAGCAGTACTTC.